Presented here are 20 T cell receptor beta chains from one specimen sequenced in a study of T cells in Graves' hyperthyroidism and ophthalmopathy. Amplified TCR beta CDR3 regions derived from RNA transcripts. The TCR CDR3 was amplified in a first-round RT-PCR using the HTBI primer set. TCRdb passed the multiplex PCR reads through MiXCR, listing each CDR3 protein once. This table has 250,000 to 300,000 distinct CDR3 sequences, around 15% appearing once. What was sequenced was blood. All receptors come from a woman between 50 and 59 years old with Graves' hyperthyroidism that later progressed to Graves' ophthalmopathy.

Many counts were recorded for this clonotype. CDR3 residues: CASRDSGSLYEQYF. CDR3 DNA: TGTGCCAGCAGGGATAGCGGGAGCCTCTACGAGCAGTACTTC. V gene TRBV2 combines with J gene TRBJ2-7; TRBD2 agrees at 9 bases. The ends lost 6 bases at V and 3 bases at J; junction bases unmatched: 6. This CDR3 has 14 amino acids. The germline V gene has CDR1 SNHLY and CDR2 FYNNEI.

This clonotype was counted many times. The V and J genes are TRBV2 and TRBJ2-5; perhaps TRBD2 as D (5 bases). Germline V gene data show CDR1 as SNHLY and CDR2 as FYNNEI. The CDR3 is made up of 13 amino acids. The V end was cut by 6 bases, the J end by 1 base, with 9 bases between. For the CDR3, the DNA is TGTGCCAGCAGCGAGGGAATCCAAGAGACCCAGTACTTC. Residues: CASSEGIQETQYF.

This clonotype occurred many times. The rearrangement links TRBV11-2 to TRBJ2-3; no firm D call. V lost 1 base and J 0 bases, leaving 11 bases between the germline ends. This CDR3 has 16 residues. Germline CDR1 reads SGHAT; CDR2 reads FQNNGV. CDR3 bases: TGTGCCAGCAGCTTAGGCTCGTCCAGAAGCACAGATACGCAGTATTTT. Residues: CASSLGSSRSTDTQYF.

Comments on this clonotype: A read error may explain this, as a much larger clone is one base away. V usage is TRBV12-3 or TRBV12-4 and J usage is TRBJ2-1; 8 bases match TRBD2. The CDR3 is 17 residues long. J gave up 8 bases and V 4 bases, and 16 bases lay outside the gene matches. The CDR3 is CASSSPGGKRESYEQFF. DNA of the CDR3: TGTGCCAGCAGTTCCCCCGGAGGCAAGCGGGAGAGTTATGAGCAGTTCTTC.

J is TRBJ1-5 and V is TRBV4-1; D is unresolved. The CDR3 sequence is 16 residues long. The V end lost 1 base, the J end lost 3 bases, and 13 bases lay between the germline ends. The germline CDR1 and CDR2 sequences are MGHRA and YSYEKL. Here the CDR3 reads CASSQGSSRNNQPQHF. The CDR3 DNA sequence: TGCGCCAGCAGCCAAGGGTCCTCCAGGAACAATCAGCCCCAGCATTTT.

The table lists this clonotype with many counts. The V call is TRBV18, the J call TRBJ1-3; TRBD1 might be the D (5 bases). V shed 6 bases and J shed 3 bases, with 9 bases lying between them. The CDR3 sequence is 13 residues long. Germline V gene sequence: CDR1 KGHSH, CDR2 LQKENI. Here the CDR3 reads CASSWDDGNTIYF. The CDR3 bases are TGTGCCAGCTCGTGGGACGATGGAAACACCATATATTTT.

This clonotype was seen at least ten times. This rearrangement joins TRBV20-1 to TRBJ2-3; TRBD2 matches 7 bases. CDR3 length: 13 residues. Germline-derived CDR1 and CDR2 are DFQATT and SNEGSKA (reference sequence). The V gene end was trimmed by 6 bases and the J gene end by 9 bases; junction bases not matched to a gene: 12. CDR3 region: CSATLAEYGTQYF. The CDR3 region has the DNA TGCAGTGCGACCCTAGCGGAGTACGGGACGCAGTATTTT.

This clonotype was observed a handful of times. The V and J genes are TRBV24-1 and TRBJ2-7; D possibly corresponds to TRBD1 (6 bases). The CDR3 has 12 amino acids. Between the trimmed V and J ends, which lost 3 bases and 5 bases, there was a span of 7 bases. Germline assignment: CDR1 KGHDR and CDR2 SFDVKD. The CDR3 spells CATSDAGDEQYF. CDR3 coding DNA: TGTGCCACCAGTGATGCAGGGGACGAGCAGTACTTC.

The chain recombines TRBV14 with TRBJ2-7; possible D gene TRBD1, 5 bases. With 5 bases removed from V and 9 bases from J, the gap between germline ends came to 11 bases. The CDR3 covers 11 residues. In germline, CDR1 is SGHDN, CDR2 FVKESK. The CDR3 coding sequence is TGTGCCAGCAGCGGCTCCCAGGGGCAGTACTTC. This encodes CASSGSQGQYF.

This clonotype was seen a few times. V gene TRBV3-1 combines with J gene TRBJ2-1; D is perhaps TRBD2 (7 bases). Germline V gene sequence: CDR1 LGHDT, CDR2 YNNKEL (reference sequence). Trimming removed 4 bases from V and 3 bases from J, with 28 bases in between. The CDR3 extends over 20 amino acids. The CDR3 loop reads CASSPRGGFGSPPLYNEQFF. The CDR3 nucleotides are TGTGCCAGCAGCCCAAGGGGGGGTTTCGGAAGCCCCCCCCTCTACAATGAGCAGTTCTTC.

This clonotype was seen repeatedly, ten times or more. The V and J genes are TRBV2 and TRBJ2-7, with 9 bases lining up with TRBD1. V lost 4 bases, J lost 1 base, and 2 bases stayed unmatched. The CDR3 runs to 14 residues. Germline lookup yields CDR1 SNHLY and CDR2 FYNNEI. In DNA form, the CDR3 reads TGTGCCAGCAGTGGGGACAGGGCGTCCTACGAGCAGTACTTC. It encodes CASSGDRASYEQYF.

The chain combines TRBV28 with TRBJ2-5; no clear D gene. V lost 6 bases and J 5 bases, leaving 13 bases between the germline ends. From germline, CDR1 is MDHEN and CDR2 SYDVKM. The CDR3 contains 13 residues. The CDR3 loop reads CASRDLGGETQYF. Written as DNA, the CDR3 is TGTGCCAGCAGAGACCTTGGTGGGGAGACCCAGTACTTC.

This clonotype came up many times. This chain joins TRBV6-2 or TRBV6-3 and TRBJ2-7; D might be TRBD1 (5 bases). With 3 bases removed from V and 0 bases from J, the gap between germline ends came to 6 bases. Germline lookup yields CDR1 MNHEY and CDR2 SVGEGT. The CDR3 length is 13 residues. This CDR3 reads CASSYTGSYEQYF. The CDR3 DNA follows: TGTGCCAGCAGTTATACAGGCTCCTACGAGCAGTACTTC.

This clonotype appeared many times. The J gene is TRBJ2-3, the V gene TRBV20-1; possibly TRBD1 or TRBD2 for D (5 bases each). With 0 bases removed from V and 3 bases from J, the gap between germline ends came to 16 bases. The CDR3 has 16 amino acids. Germline CDR1 reads DFQATT; CDR2 reads SNEGSKA (reference sequence). The chain's CDR3 is CSAREGPGSVTDTQYF. The CDR3 DNA reads TGCAGTGCTAGAGAGGGGCCAGGGAGCGTGACAGATACGCAGTATTTT.

This clonotype has a count of ten or more. V and J are TRBV30 and TRBJ2-1; no firm D call. V gave up 2 bases and J gave up 3 bases, with 5 bases separating them. CDR1 and CDR2 (germline): GTSNPN, SVGIG (reference sequence). The CDR3 is 12 residues long. The CDR3: CAWSNGYNEQFF. In DNA form, the CDR3 reads TGTGCCTGGAGTAACGGCTACAATGAGCAGTTCTTC.

This chain joins TRBV20-1 and TRBJ2-5; tentatively, D is TRBD1 (6 bases). The CDR3 has 15 residues. The germline gives CDR1 DFQATT, CDR2 SNEGSKA (reference sequence). V was cut by 3 bases and J by 1 base, with 15 bases left in between. CDR3 sequence: CSASGDGQFQETQYF. CDR3 in DNA: TGCAGTGCTAGCGGTGATGGACAGTTCCAAGAGACCCAGTACTTC.

Ten or more counts support this clonotype. The chain joins TRBV12-3 or TRBV12-4 to TRBJ1-6, with 10 bases aligning to TRBD1. The CDR3 sequence is 14 residues long. V was clipped by 10 bases and J by 6 bases; unmatched bases: 6. In DNA form, the CDR3 reads TGTGCCACCTCGACAGGGGGCATTAATTCACCCCTCCACTTT. Encoded protein: CATSTGGINSPLHF.

Many counts were recorded for this clonotype. As DNA, the CDR3 is TGTGCCAGCAGTACCAGCGGGCGTACCTACAATGAGCAGTTCTTC. Amino acids: CASSTSGRTYNEQFF. The chain joins TRBV28 to TRBJ2-1; the D gene is possibly TRBD2 (6 bases). The germline gives CDR1 MDHEN, CDR2 SYDVKM. This CDR3 spans 15 amino acids. V shed 5 bases and J shed 2 bases, with 13 bases lying between them.

This clonotype was counted many times. The rearrangement uses TRBV28 and TRBJ1-2, with TRBD1 matching over 11 bases. The CDR3 is 17 amino acids. V dropped 4 bases and J dropped 5; count of bases not matched to a gene: 12. The germline V gene encodes CDR1 MDHEN and CDR2 SYDVKM. CDR3 loop: CASSSIRRDRGSYGYTF. In nucleotides, the CDR3 is TGTGCCAGCAGTTCAATACGACGGGACAGGGGGAGTTATGGCTACACCTTC.

This clonotype is a singleton in its sample. The gene calls are TRBV20-1 and TRBJ1-2, with 7 bases fitting TRBD1. This CDR3 has 14 amino acids. The V segment lost 4 bases and the J segment 3 bases; nucleotides outside the gene matches: 8. CDR1 is DFQATT, CDR2 SNEGSKA, per germline (reference sequence). The CDR3 DNA sequence: TGCAGTGCTACCGGGACAGAAAAGGACTATGGCTACACCTTC. Translating gives CSATGTEKDYGYTF.